The subject of this entry is one T cell receptor (beta chain). These data come from a study of blood T cell repertoires in COVID-19. Study information: COVID-19 samples collected from the United States, Italy and Spain covered acute and convalescent phases.

Source study methods: Estimation of nucleated cell counts was performed using reference gene primer amplification. The table came from immunoSEQ multiplex PCR; TCRdb's copy has only in-frame clones and leaves some out. The DNA was the basis for D and trimming; V, J and clone size are from that table. The repertoire includes approximately 240,000 clones, 70% to 85% of them detected once, and roughly 4.6% sits in the top ten. Germline V gene lookup returns CDR1 MNHEY and CDR2 SVGAGI. CDR3 length equals 15 residues. Germline trimming cut 6 bases from V and 1 base from J; bases unmatched to any gene: 4. The chain links TRBV6-5 to TRBJ1-5, with 9 bases identical to TRBD1. This clonotype was obtained from a woman aged 80 or over with active or convalescent COVID-19. The sample was peripheral blood. The chain's CDR3 is CASRGQGSSNQPQHF. DNA of the CDR3: TGTGCCAGCAGGGGACAGGGTTCGAGCAATCAGCCCCAGCATTTT.